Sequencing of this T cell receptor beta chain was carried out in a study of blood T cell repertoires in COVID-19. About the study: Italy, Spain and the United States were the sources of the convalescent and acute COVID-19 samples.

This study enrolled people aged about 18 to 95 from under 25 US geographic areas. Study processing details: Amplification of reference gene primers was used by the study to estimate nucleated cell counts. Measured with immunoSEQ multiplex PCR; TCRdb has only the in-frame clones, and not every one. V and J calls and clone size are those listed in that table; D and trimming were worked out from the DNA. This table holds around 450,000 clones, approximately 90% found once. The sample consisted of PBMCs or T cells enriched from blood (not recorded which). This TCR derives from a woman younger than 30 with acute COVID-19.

This chain's CDR3 is CASSLEGLQGKETQYF. CDR3 DNA sequence: TGTGCCAGCAGCTTAGAAGGGCTACAGGGAAAAGAGACCCAGTACTTC. The rearrangement links TRBV11-2 to TRBJ2-5, with D possibly being TRBD1 (6 bases). In germline, CDR1 is SGHAT, CDR2 FQNNGV. The V end lost 0 bases, the J end lost 3 bases, and 14 bases lay between the germline ends. The CDR3 has 16 amino acids.